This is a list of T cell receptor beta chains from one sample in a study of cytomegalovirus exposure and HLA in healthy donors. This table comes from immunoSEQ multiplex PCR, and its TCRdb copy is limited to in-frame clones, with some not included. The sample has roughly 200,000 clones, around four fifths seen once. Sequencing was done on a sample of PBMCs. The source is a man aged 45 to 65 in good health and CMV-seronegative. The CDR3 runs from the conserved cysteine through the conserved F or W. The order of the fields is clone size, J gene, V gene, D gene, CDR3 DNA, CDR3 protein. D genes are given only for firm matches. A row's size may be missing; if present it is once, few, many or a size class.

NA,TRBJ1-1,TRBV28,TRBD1,TGTGCCAGCAGTTTATATGGGACAGGGGCGGGAGGCACTGAAGCTTTCTTT,CASSLYGTGAGGTEAFF
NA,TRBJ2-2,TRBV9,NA,TGTGCCAGCACTCCCAACCAGGGACTGACCGGGGAGCTGTTTTTT,CASTPNQGLTGELFF
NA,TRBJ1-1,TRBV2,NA,TGTGCCAGCAGTTTTAACAGGATGAACACTGAAGCTTTCTTT,CASSFNRMNTEAFF
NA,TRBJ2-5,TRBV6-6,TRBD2,TGTGCCAGCAGCCCGGGACTAGCGGGAAGGGAGACCCAGTACTTC,CASSPGLAGRETQYF
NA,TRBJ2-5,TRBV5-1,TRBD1,TGCGCCAGCAGCGGAGGTGGGACAGGGACAGAGACCCAGTACTTC,CASSGGGTGTETQYF
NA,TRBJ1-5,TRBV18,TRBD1,TGTGCCAGCTCAGTCGGGACAGCTAGCAATCAGCCCCAGCATTTT,CASSVGTASNQPQHF
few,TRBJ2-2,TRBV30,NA,TGTGCCTGGAGTGTACTCGTCACCGGGGAGCTGTTTTTT,CAWSVLVTGELFF
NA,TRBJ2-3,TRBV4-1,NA,TGCGCCAGCAGCCAAGATAGGAGCGCCCCGGGGGATACGCAGTATTTT,CASSQDRSAPGDTQYF
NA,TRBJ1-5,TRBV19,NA,TGTGCCAGTAGTAGGGCCGCGGGTTACAATCAGCCCCAGCATTTT,CASSRAAGYNQPQHF
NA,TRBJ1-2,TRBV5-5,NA,TGTGCCAGCAGCCTTGAGATGGGGGCGAACTATGGCTACACCTTC,CASSLEMGANYGYTF
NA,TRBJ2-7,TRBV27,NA,TGTGCCAGCAGTTTATGGGGGGAATCCTACGAGCAGTACTTC,CASSLWGESYEQYF
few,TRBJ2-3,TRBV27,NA,TGTGCCAGCAGTTCCCAGTCAGATACGCAGTATTTT,CASSSQSDTQYF
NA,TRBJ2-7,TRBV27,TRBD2,TGTGCCAGCAGAACTAGCGGCCACGAGCAGTACTTC,CASRTSGHEQYF
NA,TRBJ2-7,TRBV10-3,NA,TGTGCCATCAGTGAACTAGGGGGCTCCTACGAGCAGTACTTC,CAISELGGSYEQYF
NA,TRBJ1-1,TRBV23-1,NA,TGCGCCAGCAGTCAATCGGGGAGAAAGCCCAAGAACACTGAAGCTTTCTTT,CASSQSGRKPKNTEAFF
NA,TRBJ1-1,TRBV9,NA,TGTGCCAGCAGCGAGGGACAGAACACTGAAGCTTTCTTT,CASSEGQNTEAFF
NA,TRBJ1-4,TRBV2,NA,TGTGCCAGCAGGAGGGATAATGAAAAACTGTTTTTT,CASRRDNEKLFF
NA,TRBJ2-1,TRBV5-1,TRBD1,TGCGCCAGCAGCCCCCAGGGACAGGCGAACGCCTACGAGCAGTTCTTC,CASSPQGQANAYEQFF
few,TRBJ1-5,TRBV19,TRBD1,TGTGCCAGCGCCACACAGGGGGATCAGCCCCAGCATTTT,CASATQGDQPQHF
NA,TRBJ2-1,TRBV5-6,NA,TGTGCCAGCAGCTTTAAAGCGGAACCGAGCTCCTACAATGAGCAGTTCTTC,CASSFKAEPSSYNEQFF
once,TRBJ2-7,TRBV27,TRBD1,TGTGCCAGCAGACCTACCGGGACAGACTCCTACGAGCAGTACTTC,CASRPTGTDSYEQYF
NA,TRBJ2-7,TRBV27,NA,TGTGCCAGCAGTTACCACCAGGGAAGGAGCTACGAGCAGTACTTC,CASSYHQGRSYEQYF
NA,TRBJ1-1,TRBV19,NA,TGTGCCAGTAGTATTGCCTTTGGCATGAACACTGAAGCTTTCTTT,CASSIAFGMNTEAFF
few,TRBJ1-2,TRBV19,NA,TGTGCCAGTAGTATAGAGGGGCTCGGGACTGGCTTGAGATACACCTTC,CASSIEGLGTGLRYTF
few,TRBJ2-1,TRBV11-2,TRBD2,TGTGCCAGCAGCTTGGGGGGGGACAATGAGCAGTTCTTC,CASSLGGDNEQFF
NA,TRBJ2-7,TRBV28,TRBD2,TGTGCCAGCAGTGAAACAGGGGAACTAGCGGGTTCCGAGCAGTACTTC,CASSETGELAGSEQYF
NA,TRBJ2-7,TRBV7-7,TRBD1,TGTGCTAGCAGCGGACAGGGTGATGACGAGCAGTACTTC,CASSGQGDDEQYF
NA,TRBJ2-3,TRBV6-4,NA,TGTGCCAACCTTGTCATACAGGGCCGACGGGCAGATACGCAGTATTTT,CANLVIQGRRADTQYF
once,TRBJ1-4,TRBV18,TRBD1,TGTGCCAGCTCACCACTTGAAGGGGGCGCGAGTGAAAAACTGTTTTTT,CASSPLEGGASEKLFF